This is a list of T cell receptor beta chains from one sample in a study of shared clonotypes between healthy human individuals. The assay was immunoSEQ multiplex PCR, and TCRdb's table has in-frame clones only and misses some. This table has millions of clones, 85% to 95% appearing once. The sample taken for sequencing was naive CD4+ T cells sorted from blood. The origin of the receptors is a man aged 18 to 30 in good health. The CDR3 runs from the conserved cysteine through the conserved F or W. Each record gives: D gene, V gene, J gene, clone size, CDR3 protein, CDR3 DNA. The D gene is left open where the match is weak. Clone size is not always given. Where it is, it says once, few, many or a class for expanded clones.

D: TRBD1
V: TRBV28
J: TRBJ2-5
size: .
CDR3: CASSPLSGGRSGETQYF
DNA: TGTGCCAGCAGTCCTTTATCAGGGGGCCGTAGTGGAGAGACCCAGTACTTC

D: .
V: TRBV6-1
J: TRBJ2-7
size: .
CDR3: CASSGRDPYEQYF
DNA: TGTGCCAGCAGTGGCCGGGACCCCTACGAGCAGTACTTC

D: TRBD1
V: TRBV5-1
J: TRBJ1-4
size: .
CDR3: CASSGQVSIEKLFF
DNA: TGCGCCAGCAGCGGACAGGTCTCGATTGAAAAACTGTTTTTT

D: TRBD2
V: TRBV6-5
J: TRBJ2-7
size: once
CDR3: CASSSPSSGLAYEQYF
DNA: TGTGCCAGCAGTTCGCCTTCTAGCGGGCTAGCCTACGAGCAGTACTTC

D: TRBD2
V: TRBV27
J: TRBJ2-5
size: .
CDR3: CASGEFGGAQETQYF
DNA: TGTGCCAGCGGGGAATTCGGGGGGGCGCAAGAGACCCAGTACTTC

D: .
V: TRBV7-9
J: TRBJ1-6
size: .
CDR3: CASRPTWEVDSPLHF
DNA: TGTGCCAGCAGACCGACGTGGGAGGTGGATTCACCCCTCCACTTT

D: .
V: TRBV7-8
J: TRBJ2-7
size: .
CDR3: CASSPSLSDTYEQYF
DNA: TGTGCCAGCAGCCCCTCTCTTAGCGACACCTACGAGCAGTACTTC

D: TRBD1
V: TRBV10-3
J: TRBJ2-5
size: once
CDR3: CAITQGAGETQYF
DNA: TGTGCCATCACACAGGGGGCAGGGGAGACCCAGTACTTC

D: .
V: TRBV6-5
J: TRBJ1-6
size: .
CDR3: CAIRALNSPLHF
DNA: TGTGCCATCAGAGCACTTAATTCACCCCTCCACTTT

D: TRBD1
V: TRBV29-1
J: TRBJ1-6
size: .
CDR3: CSARQGNRDSPLHF
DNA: TGCAGCGCCCGACAGGGGAATCGGGATTCACCCCTCCACTTT

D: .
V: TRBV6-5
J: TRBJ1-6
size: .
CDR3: CASSYGQNSPLHF
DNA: TGTGCCAGCAGTTACGGCCAGAATTCACCCCTCCACTTT

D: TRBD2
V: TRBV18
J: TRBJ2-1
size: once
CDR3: CASSPPSGASYNEQFF
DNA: TGTGCCAGCTCACCACCTAGCGGGGCCTCCTACAATGAGCAGTTCTTC

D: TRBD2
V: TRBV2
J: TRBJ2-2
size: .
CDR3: CASSATSGRAGELFF
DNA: TGTGCCAGCAGTGCTACTAGCGGGAGGGCCGGGGAGCTGTTTTTT

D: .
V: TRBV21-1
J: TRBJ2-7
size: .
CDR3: CASSTGTNEQYF
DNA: TGTGCCAGCAGCACCGGGACAAACGAGCAGTACTTC

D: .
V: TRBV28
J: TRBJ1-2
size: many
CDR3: CASSFRRGTTNYGYTF
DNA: TGTGCCAGCAGTTTCCGCAGAGGGACAACTAACTATGGCTACACCTTC

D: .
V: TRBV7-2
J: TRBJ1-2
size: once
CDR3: CASSPNRVLGYGYTF
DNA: TGTGCCAGCAGCCCCAACAGGGTTTTGGGCTATGGCTACACCTTC

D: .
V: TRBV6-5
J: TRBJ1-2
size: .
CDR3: CASSSGLGGVSTF
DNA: TGTGCCAGCAGTTCCGGGCTGGGGGGGGTTTCCACCTTC

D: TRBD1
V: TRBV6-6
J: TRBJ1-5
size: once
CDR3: CASSQTGQPQHF
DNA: TGTGCCAGCAGCCAGACAGGGCAGCCCCAGCATTTT

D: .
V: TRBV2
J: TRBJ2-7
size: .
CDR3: CASSERLRSDEQYF
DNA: TGTGCCAGCAGTGAACGTTTAAGGAGCGACGAGCAGTACTTC

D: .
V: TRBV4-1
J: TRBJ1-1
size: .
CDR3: CASSHWGAGRNTEAFF
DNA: TGCGCCAGCAGCCATTGGGGCGCAGGGAGGAACACTGAAGCTTTCTTT

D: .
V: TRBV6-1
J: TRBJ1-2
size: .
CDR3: CASSEWAGYGYTF
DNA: TGTGCCAGCAGTGAATGGGCGGGCTATGGCTACACCTTC

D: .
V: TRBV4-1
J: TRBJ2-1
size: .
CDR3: CASSQGGLRDNEQFF
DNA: TGCGCCAGCAGCCAAGGCGGACTACGCGACAATGAGCAGTTCTTC